This T cell receptor beta chain was captured by sequencing in a study of blood T cell repertoires in COVID-19. Study-wide context: Both acute and convalescent COVID-19 samples were obtained from the United States, Italy and Spain. Sources were T cells, B-cell-depleted T cells, or PBMCs; the material itself was cDNA or gDNA.

The sample holds one count of this clone. The CDR3 runs 13 residues. V trimming: 7 bases; J trimming: 5 bases; junction bases outside the gene matches: 8. CDR1 is SGHRS and CDR2 is YFSETQ in the germline V gene. The protocol was immunoSEQ multiplex PCR, while the TCRdb copy is restricted to in-frame clones and leaves out a portion. The profile shows about 150,000 clones, about four fifths of them singletons. Sequenced sample: peripheral blood. The sequence was collected from a man in his 60s with acute or convalescent COVID-19. This chain links TRBV5-1 with TRBJ2-7, with TRBD1 matching 8 bases. The CDR3 DNA reads as TGCGCCAGCGCGATTGGACAGGGTAACGAGCAGTACTTC. Translating gives CASAIGQGNEQYF.